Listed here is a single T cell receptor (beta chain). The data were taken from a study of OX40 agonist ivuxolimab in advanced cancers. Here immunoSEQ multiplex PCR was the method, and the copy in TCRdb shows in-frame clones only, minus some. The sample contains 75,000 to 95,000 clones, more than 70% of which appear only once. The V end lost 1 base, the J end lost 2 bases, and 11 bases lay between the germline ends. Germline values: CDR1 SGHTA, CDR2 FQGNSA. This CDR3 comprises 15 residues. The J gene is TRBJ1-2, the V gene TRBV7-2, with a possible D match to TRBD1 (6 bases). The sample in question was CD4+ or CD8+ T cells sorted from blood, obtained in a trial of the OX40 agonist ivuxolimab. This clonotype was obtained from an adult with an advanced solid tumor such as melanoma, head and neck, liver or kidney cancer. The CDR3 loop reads CASSLVGTTNYGYTF. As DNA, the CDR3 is TGTGCCAGCAGCTTAGTCGGGACAACGAACTATGGCTACACCTTC.